This T cell receptor beta chain is from a study of T cell changes during pregnancy in multiple sclerosis. Clones were read by immunoSEQ multiplex PCR, and TCRdb kept only the in-frame ones, dropping some. The table has about 40,000 clones, about 88% seen once. CDR1 LNHDA and CDR2 SQIVND come from the germline V gene (reference sequence). V lost 8 bases and J 2 bases, leaving 12 bases between the germline ends. The CDR3 length is 13 residues. This clonotype was sampled from a female donor with multiple sclerosis, enrolled in a pregnancy study. This chain connects TRBV19 to TRBJ1-1, with D unresolved. The sample consisted of CD8+ T cells from peripheral blood mononuclear cells, taken in the first trimester of pregnancy. Written as DNA, the CDR3 is TGTGCCAGTTCCGCCGGTCTCAACACTGAAGCTTTCTTT. This translates into CASSAGLNTEAFF.